The sequence of this TCR beta chain was determined in a study of blood T cell repertoires in COVID-19. The protocol was immunoSEQ multiplex PCR, while the TCRdb copy is restricted to in-frame clones and leaves out a portion. This repertoire shows over 90,000 clones, over 65% found once; its top ten account for just under 4%. V lost 3 bases, J lost 5 bases, and 10 bases stayed unmatched. There are 15 residues in the CDR3. Looked up from germline, CDR1 is SGHNT and CDR2 is YYREEE (reference sequence). The source is a man aged 70 or older with COVID-19, enrolled during active disease. The sample consisted of peripheral blood. The chain uses TRBV5-4 and TRBJ1-1, with 7 positions matching TRBD1. The chain's CDR3 is CASSSTSGGRTEAFF. The DNA of the CDR3 is TGTGCCAGCAGCTCCACCTCAGGGGGTCGGACTGAAGCTTTCTTT.